The entry below describes one T cell receptor (beta chain). This clonotype was counted ten times or more. Its antigen is currently not known. Base-call qualities are not available, and no considerably larger clone is one nucleotide away. The CDR3 spans 12 residues, from the cysteine through the phenylalanine. The CDR3 DNA has 36 bases and is translated from base 1. Sequences MNHEY (CDR1) and SMNVEV (CDR2) are obtained from the germline V gene (reference sequence). V is cut by 3 bases and J by 1 base, and the space between the germline ends is 3 bases. The entry originates in a study of neurological immune-mediated disorders (dated by TCRdb to about 2019). Background for the entire study: Among the 34 multiple sclerosis patients, about 31 had relapsing-remitting MS and 3 had secondary progressive MS. Peripheral blood TCR-beta repertoires from patients with HTLV-I-associated myelopathy (HAM/TSP), patients with multiple sclerosis, and healthy controls were compared in the study using UMI-based sequencing. The approximately 100 TCR-beta libraries included longitudinal samples, technical triplicates and paired sorted CD4+ and CD8+ T-cell subsets alongside PBMC samples. Of the approximately 68 subjects in the cohort, about 14 were HAM/TSP patients, roughly 35 were multiple sclerosis patients, and around 20 were healthy controls.

cDNA was synthesized by template-switch 5'RACE using a primer with a 10-nucleotide random unique molecular identifier that tagged each TCR transcript. Every sequencing run yielded over 170 million TCR-beta sequences covering 15-18 subjects. Total RNA was extracted with the RNeasy kit. The KAPA Real-time Library Amplification kit was used to amplify TCR-beta VDJ regions with primers for the TCR constant region and the 5'RACE anchor. Sample indexes and Illumina adaptors were added in a first PCR, and a second PCR then increased library yield. The roughly 650 bp TCR product was size-selected on a 2% E-gel SizeSelection system after Ampure bead purification. Before pooling, libraries had their quality checked on a Bioanalyzer, their concentration measured with Qubit, and their quantity determined with the Kapa Library Quantification kit. Libraries were sequenced paired-end 2 x 150 bp on an Illumina HiSeq 2500. To increase sequence diversity, about 25-31% phiX was spiked into each library pool. Per the original workflow: Quality-filtered reads were processed with the UMI-based MiGEC pipeline, and over 75% of raw TCR sequences were removed by the MiGEC pipeline during error correction. VDJ genes were aligned to IMGT germline references, and clonotypes were defined by unique CDR3 amino acid sequence plus V-J genes. Clonal expansion, Shannon diversity and CDR3 relatedness (CalcPairwiseDistances, ClusterSamples) were evaluated with VDJtools, and phylogenetic trees were built with CLCbio workbench. Using coefficient-of-variation modelling across technical triplicates, the study counted a clone as expanded if it had at least 8 unique UMIs. The raw public data were reprocessed by TCRdb itself: fastp quality trimming at Q25, MiXCR clonotype calling, in-frame beta chains only. Here each entry gathers all rows of one CDR3 protein and keeps the most common genes and DNA. In this record, the V and J calls reflect TCRdb's handling and not the investigators' own analysis. The sample profile shows tens of thousands of distinct CDR3 sequences; 2.5% of them were found once. The top ten hold about 2.4% of the sample.

For unsorted PBMC libraries, 2 million PBMCs were used after storage in RNAlater at -80 degrees C until RNA extraction. The multiple sclerosis patients were enrolled in a US clinical protocol that evaluated disease progression with magnetic resonance imaging. Peripheral blood underwent Ficoll-Hypaque density gradient centrifugation to isolate PBMCs, which were then cryopreserved in liquid nitrogen. What the work shows at the level of the full study, not this receptor alone: TCR clonal expansion was greatest in HAM/TSP patients and smallest in MS patients, who ranked below even healthy controls. No clinical or MRI features were associated with the MS cluster, and the authors said that larger cohorts are needed. Repertoires from 18 of 34 MS patients were grouped by phylogenetic analysis into a cluster of related CDR3 sequences, suggesting a possible repertoire-level signature. Expanded clones from different subjects shared no identical CDR3 amino acid sequences, which suggests that TCR-beta repertoires were private in all groups.

The receptor's source is a man aged 45-65 years with multiple sclerosis. The specimen sequenced was PBMCs. The V gene is TRBV27 and the J gene is TRBJ2-5, with no D gene named confidently. The CDR3 region reads CASSFSQETQYF. The DNA sequence reads TGTGCCAGCAGTTTCTCCCAAGAGACCCAGTACTTC.